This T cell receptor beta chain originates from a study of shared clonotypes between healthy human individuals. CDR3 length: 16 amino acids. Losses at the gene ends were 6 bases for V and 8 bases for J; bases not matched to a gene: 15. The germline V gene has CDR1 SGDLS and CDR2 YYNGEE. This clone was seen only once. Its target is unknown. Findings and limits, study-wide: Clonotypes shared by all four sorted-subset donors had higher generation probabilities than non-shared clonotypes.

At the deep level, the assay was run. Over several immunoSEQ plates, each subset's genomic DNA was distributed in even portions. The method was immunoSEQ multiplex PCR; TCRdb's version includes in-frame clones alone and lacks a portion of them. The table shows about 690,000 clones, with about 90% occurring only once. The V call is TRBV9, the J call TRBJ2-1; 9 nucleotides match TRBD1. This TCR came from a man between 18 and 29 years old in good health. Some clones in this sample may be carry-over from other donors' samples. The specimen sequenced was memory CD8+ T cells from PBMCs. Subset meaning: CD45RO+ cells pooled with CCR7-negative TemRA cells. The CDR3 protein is CASTDHGTGNLYEQFF. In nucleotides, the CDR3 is TGTGCCAGCACCGATCACGGGACAGGGAATCTCTATGAGCAGTTCTTC.